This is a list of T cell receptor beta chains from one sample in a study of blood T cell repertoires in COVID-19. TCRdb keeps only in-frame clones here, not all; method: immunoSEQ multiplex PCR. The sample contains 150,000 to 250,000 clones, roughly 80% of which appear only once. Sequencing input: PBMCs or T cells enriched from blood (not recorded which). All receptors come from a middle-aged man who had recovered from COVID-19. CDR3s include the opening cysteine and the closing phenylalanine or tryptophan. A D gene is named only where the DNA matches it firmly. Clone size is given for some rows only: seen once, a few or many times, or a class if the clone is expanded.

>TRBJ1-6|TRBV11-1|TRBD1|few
CASSRQGNNSPLHF
TGTGCCAGCAGCCGACAGGGTAATAATTCACCCCTCCACTTT
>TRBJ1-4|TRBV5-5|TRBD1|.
CASSGDRGEKLFF
TGTGCCAGCAGCGGGGACAGGGGTGAAAAACTGTTTTTT
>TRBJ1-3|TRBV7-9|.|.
CASSQGMRGPSGNTIYF
TGTGCCAGCAGCCAAGGGATGCGGGGCCCCTCTGGAAACACCATATATTTT
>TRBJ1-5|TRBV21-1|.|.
CASSKERMRASNQPQHF
TGTGCCAGCAGCAAAGAGAGGATGCGAGCCAGCAATCAGCCCCAGCATTTT
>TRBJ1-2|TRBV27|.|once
CASSPSREPYGYTF
TGTGCCAGCAGCCCATCGCGGGAGCCCTATGGCTACACCTTC
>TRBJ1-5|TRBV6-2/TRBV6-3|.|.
CASSSLAHLANQPQHF
TGTGCCAGCAGTTCCCTCGCCCATCTAGCGAATCAGCCCCAGCATTTT
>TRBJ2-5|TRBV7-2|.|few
CASSLAAGPGTQYF
TGTGCCAGCAGCTTAGCGGCTGGGCCAGGGACCCAGTACTTC
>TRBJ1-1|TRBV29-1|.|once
CSVLTGTEAFF
TGCAGCGTTCTGACAGGAACTGAAGCTTTCTTT
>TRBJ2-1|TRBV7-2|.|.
CASSLAGGTYNEQFF
TGTGCCAGCAGCTTAGCGGGGGGTACCTACAATGAGCAGTTCTTC
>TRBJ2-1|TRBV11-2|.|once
CASSLGLGDEQFF
TGTGCCAGCAGCTTAGGGCTAGGAGATGAGCAGTTCTTC
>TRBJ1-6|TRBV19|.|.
CASSPRGRGATSPLHF
TGTGCCAGTAGTCCCCGTGGGAGGGGCGCTACCTCACCCCTCCACTTT
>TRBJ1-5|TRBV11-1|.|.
CASSPGQAHPQHF
TGTGCCAGCAGCCCGGGACAAGCCCATCCCCAGCATTTT
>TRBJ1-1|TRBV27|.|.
CASRIAGYTEAFF
TGTGCCAGCAGGATAGCAGGGTACACTGAAGCTTTCTTT
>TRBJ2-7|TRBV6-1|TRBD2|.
CASTTGGGRYEQYF
TGTGCCAGCACCACCGGGGGGGGCCGTTACGAGCAGTACTTC
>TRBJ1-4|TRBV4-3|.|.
CASSQDFRGLTNEKLFF
TGCGCCAGCAGCCAAGATTTCAGGGGCTTGACTAATGAAAAACTGTTTTTT
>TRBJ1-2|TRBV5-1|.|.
CASSFTDRITGYTF
TGCGCCAGCAGCTTCACGGACAGAATAACGGGCTACACCTTC
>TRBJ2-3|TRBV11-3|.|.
CASSFGTTSTDTQYF
TGTGCCAGCAGCTTTGGGACAACTAGCACAGATACGCAGTATTTT
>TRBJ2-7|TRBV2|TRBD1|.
CASFRDRDLEQYF
TGTGCCAGTTTCCGGGACAGGGACTTAGAGCAGTACTTC
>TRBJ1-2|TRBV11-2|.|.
CASSHLVLGGIIYGYTF
TGTGCCAGCAGCCATTTGGTACTGGGAGGGATTATATATGGCTACACCTTC
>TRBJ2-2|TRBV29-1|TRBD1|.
CSVTPGGRDTGELFF
TGCAGCGTAACTCCAGGGGGAAGGGACACCGGGGAGCTGTTTTTT
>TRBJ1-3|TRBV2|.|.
CASSEWGQRGNTIYF
TGTGCCAGCAGTGAATGGGGGCAGCGTGGAAACACCATATATTTT
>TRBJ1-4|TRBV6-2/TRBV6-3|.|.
CASSLLGNSQEKLFF
TGTGCCAGCAGTCTACTGGGTAACTCACAGGAAAAACTGTTTTTT
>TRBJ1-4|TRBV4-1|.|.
CASSSRSGYNEKLFF
TGCGCCAGCAGCTCCCGTTCGGGGTATAATGAAAAACTGTTTTTT
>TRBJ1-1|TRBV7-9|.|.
CASSSGRTENTEAFF
TGTGCCAGCAGCTCGGGACGGACAGAAAACACTGAAGCTTTCTTT
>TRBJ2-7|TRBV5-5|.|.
CASSLGGGSSYEQYF
TGTGCCAGCAGCTTGGGTGGGGGGAGCTCCTACGAGCAGTACTTC
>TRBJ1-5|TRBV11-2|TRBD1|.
CASSGDRVRQPQHF
TGTGCCAGCAGCGGGGACAGGGTAAGACAGCCCCAGCATTTT
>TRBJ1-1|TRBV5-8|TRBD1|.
CASSPRTGPNTEAFF
TGTGCCAGCAGCCCCCGGACAGGGCCGAACACTGAAGCTTTCTTT
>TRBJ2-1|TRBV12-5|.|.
CASVSTVRRNNEQFF
TGTGCTAGTGTTTCCACCGTCAGGCGCAACAATGAGCAGTTCTTC
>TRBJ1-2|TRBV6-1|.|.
CASSEAGAGGYTF
TGTGCCAGCAGTGAAGCAGGGGCAGGTGGCTACACCTTC
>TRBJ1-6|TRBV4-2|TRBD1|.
CASSQETGSSYNSPLHF
TGTGCCAGCAGCCAAGAGACAGGGAGCTCCTATAATTCACCCCTCCACTTT
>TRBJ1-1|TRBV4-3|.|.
CASSQEGQGGVAFF
TGCGCCAGCAGCCAAGAGGGGCAGGGAGGGGTGGCTTTCTTT
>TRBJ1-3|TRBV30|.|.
CAWSVHGGSGNTIYF
TGTGCCTGGAGTGTACATGGAGGATCGGGGAACACCATATATTTT
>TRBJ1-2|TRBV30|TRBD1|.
CAWSATGGGYGYTF
TGTGCCTGGAGTGCTACAGGGGGCGGCTATGGCTACACCTTC
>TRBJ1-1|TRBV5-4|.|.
CASSLGGRLKNTEAFF
TGTGCCAGCAGCTTGGGCGGGAGACTTAAGAACACTGAAGCTTTCTTT
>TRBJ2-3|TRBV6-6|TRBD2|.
CASSYLPTSGTDTQYF
TGTGCCAGCAGTTACCTTCCGACTAGCGGCACAGATACGCAGTATTTT
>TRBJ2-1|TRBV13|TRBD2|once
CASSLLAGPQEQFF
TGTGCCAGCAGCTTACTAGCGGGGCCCCAAGAGCAGTTCTTC
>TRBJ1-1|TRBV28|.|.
CASSAGTPEAFF
TGTGCCAGCAGCGCTGGGACACCTGAAGCTTTCTTT
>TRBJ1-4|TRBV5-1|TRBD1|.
CASSAGQGAGASELFF
TGCGCCAGCAGCGCCGGTCAGGGGGCCGGCGCGAGTGAACTGTTTTTT
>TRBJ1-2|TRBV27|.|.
CASSQGHQGYYGYTF
TGTGCCAGCAGTCAGGGCCATCAGGGGTATTATGGCTACACCTTC
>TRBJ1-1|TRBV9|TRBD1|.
CASSVDGSGGTEAFF
TGTGCCAGCAGCGTAGATGGTTCAGGGGGCACTGAAGCTTTCTTT
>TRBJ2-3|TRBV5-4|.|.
CASSYPPGKFGTDTQYF
TGTGCCAGCAGCTACCCCCCGGGGAAGTTCGGCACAGATACGCAGTATTTT
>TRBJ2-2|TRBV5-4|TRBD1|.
CASTTGGNTGELFF
TGTGCCAGCACAACAGGGGGTAACACCGGGGAGCTGTTTTTT
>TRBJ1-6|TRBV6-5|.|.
CASSRTRYNSPLHF
TGTGCCAGCAGCCGTACGCGGTATAATTCACCCCTCCACTTT
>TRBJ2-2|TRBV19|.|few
CASNGGTGELFF
TGTGCCAGCAACGGTGGCACCGGGGAGCTGTTTTTT
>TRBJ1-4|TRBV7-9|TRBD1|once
CASTPGQGHEKLFF
TGTGCCAGCACCCCGGGACAGGGTCATGAAAAACTGTTTTTT
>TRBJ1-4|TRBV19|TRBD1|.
CASSFDRGNEKLFF
TGTGCCAGTAGTTTCGACAGGGGGAATGAAAAACTGTTTTTT
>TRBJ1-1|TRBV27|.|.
CASSPGDATTALYTEAFF
TGTGCCAGCAGTCCGGGAGACGCAACTACGGCTTTGTACACTGAAGCTTTCTTT
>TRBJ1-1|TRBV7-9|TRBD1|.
CASSMGQGNTEAFF
TGTGCCAGCAGCATGGGACAGGGGAACACTGAAGCTTTCTTT
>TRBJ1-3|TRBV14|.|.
CASSQDGPWSTSGNTIYF
TGTGCCAGCAGCCAAGATGGGCCGTGGTCAACCTCTGGAAACACCATATATTTT
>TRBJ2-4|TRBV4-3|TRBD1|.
CASSQDPGTGSIQYF
TGCGCCAGCAGCCAAGATCCCGGGACAGGGAGTATTCAGTACTTC
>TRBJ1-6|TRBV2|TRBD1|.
CASSMYRGRSPLHF
TGTGCCAGCAGTATGTACAGGGGTCGCTCACCCCTCCACTTT
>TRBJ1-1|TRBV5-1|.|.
CASSSDIKNTEAFF
TGCGCCAGCAGCTCCGACATTAAGAACACTGAAGCTTTCTTT